This T cell receptor beta chain was sequenced in a study of graft-versus-host responses after intestinal transplantation. Study at large: Transplantation in recipients was multivisceral, liver-intestinal, or isolated intestinal. Induction using anti-thymocyte globulin, followed by tacrolimus and steroids for approximately 3 years, was given to all recipients. Whole-study results and caveats: High graft-versus-host to host-versus-graft clonal ratios were seen in allografts of patients with graft-donor T cell macrochimerism.

The sample holds one count of this clone. Its specificity is unknown. Using immunoSEQ multiplex PCR, the repertoire was profiled, and TCRdb retains in-frame clones only, with some absent. This table has 60,000 to 90,000 clones, around 90% appearing once. The clonotype was recovered from a human donor who received an intestinal transplant. The specimen comprised unstimulated CD8+ T cells sorted from spleen or lymph node cells, sampled before intestinal transplant.

The CDR3 nucleotides are TGTGCCAGCTCACCGACAGGGTACCCTTCGGACTCTGGAAACACCATATATTTT. Translated, it gives CASSPTGYPSDSGNTIYF. This sequence joins TRBV18 and TRBJ1-3, with 7 bases lining up with TRBD1. The CDR3 length is 18 residues. The trim removed 3 bases at V and 0 bases at J, leaving 11 bases unmatched. CDR1 is KGHSH, CDR2 LQKENI, per germline.